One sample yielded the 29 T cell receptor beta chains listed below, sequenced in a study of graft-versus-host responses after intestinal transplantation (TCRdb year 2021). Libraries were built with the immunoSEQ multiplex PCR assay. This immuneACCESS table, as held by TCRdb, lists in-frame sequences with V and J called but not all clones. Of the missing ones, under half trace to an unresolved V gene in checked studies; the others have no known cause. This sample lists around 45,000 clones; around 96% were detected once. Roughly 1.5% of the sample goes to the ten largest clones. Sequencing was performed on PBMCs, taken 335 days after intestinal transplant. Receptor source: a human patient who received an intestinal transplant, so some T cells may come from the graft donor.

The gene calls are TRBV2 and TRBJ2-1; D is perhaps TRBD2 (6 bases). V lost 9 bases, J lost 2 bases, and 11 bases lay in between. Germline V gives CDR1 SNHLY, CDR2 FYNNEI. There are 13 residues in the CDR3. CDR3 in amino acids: CARRGSTYNEQFF. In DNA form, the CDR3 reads TGTGCCAGACGGGGGAGTACCTACAATGAGCAGTTCTTC.

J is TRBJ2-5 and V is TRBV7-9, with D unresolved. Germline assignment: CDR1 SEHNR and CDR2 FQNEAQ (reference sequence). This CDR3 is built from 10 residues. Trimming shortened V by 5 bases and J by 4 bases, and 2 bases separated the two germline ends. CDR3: CASSPETQYF. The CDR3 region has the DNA TGTGCCAGCAGCCCAGAGACCCAGTACTTC.

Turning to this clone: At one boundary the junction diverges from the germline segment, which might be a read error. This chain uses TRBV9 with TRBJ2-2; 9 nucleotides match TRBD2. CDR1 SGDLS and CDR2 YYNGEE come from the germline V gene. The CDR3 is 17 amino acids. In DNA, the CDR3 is TGTGCCAGCAGCGAGATGGATGGACTAGCGAATACCGGGGAGCTGTTTTTT. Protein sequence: CASSEMDGLANTGELFF.

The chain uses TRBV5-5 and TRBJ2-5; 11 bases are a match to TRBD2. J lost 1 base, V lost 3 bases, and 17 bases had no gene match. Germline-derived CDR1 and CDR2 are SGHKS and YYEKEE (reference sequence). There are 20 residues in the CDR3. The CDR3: CASSSANWDSSGGTQETQYF. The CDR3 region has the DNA TGTGCCAGCAGCTCCGCAAATTGGGATTCTAGCGGGGGGACCCAAGAGACCCAGTACTTC.

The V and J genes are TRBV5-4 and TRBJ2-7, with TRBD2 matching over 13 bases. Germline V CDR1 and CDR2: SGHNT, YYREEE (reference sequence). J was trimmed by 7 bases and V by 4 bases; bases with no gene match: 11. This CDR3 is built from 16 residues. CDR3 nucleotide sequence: TGTGCCAGCAGCATTCGGACTAGCGGGAGAACGGGGGAGCAGTACTTC. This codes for CASSIRTSGRTGEQYF.

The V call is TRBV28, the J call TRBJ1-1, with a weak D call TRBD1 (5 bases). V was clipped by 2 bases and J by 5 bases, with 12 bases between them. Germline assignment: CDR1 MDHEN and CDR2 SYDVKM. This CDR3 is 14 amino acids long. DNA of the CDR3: TGTGCCAGCAGTTTAGGGGGGGTTTGGACTGAAGCTTTCTTT. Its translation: CASSLGGVWTEAFF.

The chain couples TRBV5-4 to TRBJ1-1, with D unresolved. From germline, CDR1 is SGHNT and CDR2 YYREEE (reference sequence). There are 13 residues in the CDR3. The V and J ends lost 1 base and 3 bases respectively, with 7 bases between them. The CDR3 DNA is TGTGCCAGCAGCTTGACAGATCACACTGAAGCTTTCTTT. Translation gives CASSLTDHTEAFF.

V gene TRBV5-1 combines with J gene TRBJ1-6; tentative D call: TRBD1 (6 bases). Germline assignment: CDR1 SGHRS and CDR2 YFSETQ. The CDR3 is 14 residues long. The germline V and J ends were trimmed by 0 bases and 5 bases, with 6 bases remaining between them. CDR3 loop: CASSLGTDNSPLHF. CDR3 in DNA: TGCGCCAGCAGCTTGGGGACAGATAATTCACCCCTCCACTTT.

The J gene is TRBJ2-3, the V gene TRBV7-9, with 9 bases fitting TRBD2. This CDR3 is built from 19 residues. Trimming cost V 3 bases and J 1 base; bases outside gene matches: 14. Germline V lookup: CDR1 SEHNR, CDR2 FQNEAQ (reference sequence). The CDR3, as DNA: TGTGCCAGCAGCTTCTTGCCGGGGCTAGCGGGGTATGGCACAGATACGCAGTATTTT. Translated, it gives CASSFLPGLAGYGTDTQYF. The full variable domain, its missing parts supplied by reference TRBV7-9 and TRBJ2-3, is DTGVSQNPRHKITKRGQNVTFRCDPISEHNRLYWYRQTLGQGPEFLTYFQNEAQLEKSRLLSDRFSAERPKGSFSTLEIQRTEQGDSAMYLCASSFLPGLAGYGTDTQYFGPGTRLTVL.

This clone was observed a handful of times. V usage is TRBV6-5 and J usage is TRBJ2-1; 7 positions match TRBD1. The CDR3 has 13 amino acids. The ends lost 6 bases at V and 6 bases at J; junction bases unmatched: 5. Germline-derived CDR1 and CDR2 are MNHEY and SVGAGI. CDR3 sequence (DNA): TGTGCCAGCAGGCCAGGGGGTGGCAATGAGCAGTTCTTC. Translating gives CASRPGGGNEQFF.

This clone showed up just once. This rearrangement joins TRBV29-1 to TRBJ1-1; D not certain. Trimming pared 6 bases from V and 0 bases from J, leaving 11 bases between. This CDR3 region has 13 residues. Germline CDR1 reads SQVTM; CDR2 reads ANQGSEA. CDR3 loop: CSVKVIMNTEAFF. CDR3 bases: TGCAGCGTCAAGGTAATTATGAACACTGAAGCTTTCTTT.

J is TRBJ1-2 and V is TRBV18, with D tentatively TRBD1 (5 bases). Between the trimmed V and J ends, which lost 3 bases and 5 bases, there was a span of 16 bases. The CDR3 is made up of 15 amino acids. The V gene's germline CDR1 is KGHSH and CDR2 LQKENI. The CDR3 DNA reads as TGTGCCAGCTCACCGGGGGACCTGGGGCCTTATGGCTACACCTTC. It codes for CASSPGDLGPYGYTF. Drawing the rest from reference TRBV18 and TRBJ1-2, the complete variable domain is NAGVMQNPRHLVRRRGQEARLRCSPMKGHSHVYWYRQLPEEGLKFMVYLQKENIIDESGMPKERFSAEFPKEGPSILRIQQVVRGDSAAYFCASSPGDLGPYGYTFGSGTRLTVV.

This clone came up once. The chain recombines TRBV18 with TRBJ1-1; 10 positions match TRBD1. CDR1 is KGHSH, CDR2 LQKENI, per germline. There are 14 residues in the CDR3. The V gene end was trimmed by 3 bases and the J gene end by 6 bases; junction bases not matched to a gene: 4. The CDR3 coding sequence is TGTGCCAGCTCACCCATGGACAGGGGGTCTGAAGCTTTCTTT. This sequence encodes CASSPMDRGSEAFF.

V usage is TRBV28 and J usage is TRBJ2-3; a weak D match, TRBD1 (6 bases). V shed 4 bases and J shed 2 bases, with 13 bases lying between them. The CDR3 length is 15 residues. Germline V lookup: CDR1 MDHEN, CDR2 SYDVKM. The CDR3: CASSSSRGTTDTQYF. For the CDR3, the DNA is TGTGCCAGCAGTTCGAGTAGGGGGACCACAGATACGCAGTATTTT.

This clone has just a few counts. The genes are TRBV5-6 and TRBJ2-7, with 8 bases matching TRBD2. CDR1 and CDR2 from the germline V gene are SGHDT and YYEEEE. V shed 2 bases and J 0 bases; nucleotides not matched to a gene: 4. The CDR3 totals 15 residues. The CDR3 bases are TGTGCCAGCAGCTTACCGGGACTAGACTCCTACGAGCAGTACTTC. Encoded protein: CASSLPGLDSYEQYF.

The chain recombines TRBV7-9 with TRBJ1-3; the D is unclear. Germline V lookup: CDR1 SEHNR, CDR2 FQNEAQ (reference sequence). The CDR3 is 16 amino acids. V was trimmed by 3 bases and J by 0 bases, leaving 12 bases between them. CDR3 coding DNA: TGTGCCAGCAGCTTCCTTATAACGTACTCTGGAAACACCATATATTTT. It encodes CASSFLITYSGNTIYF.

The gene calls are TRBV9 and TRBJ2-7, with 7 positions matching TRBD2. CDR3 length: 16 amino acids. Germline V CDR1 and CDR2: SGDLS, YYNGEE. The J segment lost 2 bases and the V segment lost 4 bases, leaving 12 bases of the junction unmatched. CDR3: CASSPRSGGGAYEQYF. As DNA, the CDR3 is TGTGCCAGCAGCCCTCGTAGTGGGGGGGGAGCCTACGAGCAGTACTTC.

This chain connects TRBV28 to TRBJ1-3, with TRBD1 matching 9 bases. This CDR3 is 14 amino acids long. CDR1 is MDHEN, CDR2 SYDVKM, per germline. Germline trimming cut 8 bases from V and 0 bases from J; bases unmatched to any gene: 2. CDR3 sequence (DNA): TGTGCCAGCGAGACAGGGGGCTCTGGAAACACCATATATTTT. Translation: CASETGGSGNTIYF.

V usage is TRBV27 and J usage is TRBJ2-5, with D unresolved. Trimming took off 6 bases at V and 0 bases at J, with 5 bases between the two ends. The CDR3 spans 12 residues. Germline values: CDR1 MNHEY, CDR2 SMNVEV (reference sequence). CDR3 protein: CASSDYQETQYF. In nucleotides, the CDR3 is TGTGCCAGCAGCGACTACCAAGAGACCCAGTACTTC.

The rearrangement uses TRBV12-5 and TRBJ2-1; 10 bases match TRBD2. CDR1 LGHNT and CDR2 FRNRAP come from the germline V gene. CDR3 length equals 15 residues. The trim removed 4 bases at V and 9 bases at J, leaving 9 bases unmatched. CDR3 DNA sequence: TGTGCTAGTGGTTCCGGGACTAGCGAGAGTGGTGAGCAGTTCTTC. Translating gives CASGSGTSESGEQFF.

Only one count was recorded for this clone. DNA for the CDR3: TGTGCCAGCAGCCTCTTCTACGAGCAGTACTTC. This gives the protein CASSLFYEQYF. V is TRBV25-1 and J is TRBJ2-7; D unclear. The CDR3 totals 11 residues. The germline V and J ends were trimmed by 6 bases and 3 bases, with 6 bases remaining between them. Germline values: CDR1 MGHDK, CDR2 SYGVNS.

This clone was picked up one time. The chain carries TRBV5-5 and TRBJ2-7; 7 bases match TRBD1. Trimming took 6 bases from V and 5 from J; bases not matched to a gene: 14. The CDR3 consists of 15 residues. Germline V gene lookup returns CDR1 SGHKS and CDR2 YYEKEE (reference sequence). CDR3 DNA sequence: TGTGCCAGCAACCTCCTACAGGGGTTGGTGGACGAGCAGTACTTC. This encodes CASNLLQGLVDEQYF.

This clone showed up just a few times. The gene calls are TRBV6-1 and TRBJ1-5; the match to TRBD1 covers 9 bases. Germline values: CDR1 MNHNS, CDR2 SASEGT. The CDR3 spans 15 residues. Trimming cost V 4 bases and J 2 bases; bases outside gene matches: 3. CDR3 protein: CASSGDRDGNQPQHF. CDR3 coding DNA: TGTGCCAGCAGTGGGGACAGGGATGGCAATCAGCCCCAGCATTTT.

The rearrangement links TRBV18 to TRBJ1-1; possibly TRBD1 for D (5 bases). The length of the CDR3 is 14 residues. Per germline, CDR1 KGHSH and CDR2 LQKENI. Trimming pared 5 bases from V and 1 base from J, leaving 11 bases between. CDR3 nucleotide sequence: TGTGCCAGCTCATCCGGGGGGGGGAACACTGAAGCTTTCTTT. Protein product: CASSSGGGNTEAFF.

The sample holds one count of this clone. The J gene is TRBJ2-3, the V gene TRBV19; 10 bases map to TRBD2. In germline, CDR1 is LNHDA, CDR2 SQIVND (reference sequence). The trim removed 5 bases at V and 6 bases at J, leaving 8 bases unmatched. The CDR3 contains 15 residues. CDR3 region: CASSSTGTSADTQYF. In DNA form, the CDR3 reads TGTGCCAGTAGTTCTACCGGGACTAGCGCCGATACGCAGTATTTT. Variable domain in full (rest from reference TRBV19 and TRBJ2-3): DGGITQSPKYLFRKEGQNVTLSCEQNLNHDAMYWYRQDPGQGLRLIYYSQIVNDFQKGDIAEGYSVSREKKESFPLTVTSAQKNPTAFYLCASSSTGTSADTQYFGPGTRLTVL.

CDR3 residues: CASSHVALTSYNEQFF. CDR3 sequence (DNA): TGTGCCAGCAGCCATGTGGCTTTAACTTCCTACAATGAGCAGTTCTTC. This chain joins TRBV14 and TRBJ2-1; no clear D gene. This CDR3 is 16 amino acids long. V lost 3 bases and J lost 1, with 13 bases in between. CDR1 and CDR2 from the germline V gene are SGHDN and FVKESK.

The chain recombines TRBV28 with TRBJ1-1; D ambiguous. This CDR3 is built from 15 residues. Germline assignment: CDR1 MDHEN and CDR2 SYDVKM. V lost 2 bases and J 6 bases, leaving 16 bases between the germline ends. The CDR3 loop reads CASSLPVAGNAEAFF. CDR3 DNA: TGTGCCAGCAGTTTACCGGTGGCGGGCAACGCTGAAGCTTTCTTT.

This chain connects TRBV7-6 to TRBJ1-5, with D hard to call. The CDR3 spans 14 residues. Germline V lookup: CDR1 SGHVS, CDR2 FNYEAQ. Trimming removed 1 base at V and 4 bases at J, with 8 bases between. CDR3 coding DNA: TGTGCCAGCAGCTTAGAGGCGGGAAATCAGCCCCAGCATTTT. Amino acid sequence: CASSLEAGNQPQHF.

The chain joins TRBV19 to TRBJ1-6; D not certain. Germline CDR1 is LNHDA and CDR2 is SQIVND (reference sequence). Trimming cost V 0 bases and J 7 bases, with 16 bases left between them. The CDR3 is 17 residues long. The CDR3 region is CASSIDPADQVNSPLHF. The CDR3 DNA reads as TGTGCCAGTAGTATAGACCCGGCGGACCAGGTAAATTCACCCCTCCACTTT.